These 25 T cell receptor beta chains share one sample of origin, sequenced in a study of T cells in Graves' hyperthyroidism and ophthalmopathy. TCR beta CDR3 regions were amplified from RNA. RT-PCR in the first round (using the HTBI primer set) targeted the TCR CDR3. TCRdb used MiXCR to reprocess the multiplex PCR reads, holding one entry per CDR3 protein. The data contain hundreds of thousands of distinct CDR3 sequences, about 38% of them singletons. Sequencing input: blood. The receptor source for this set is a man aged 18 to 30 with Graves' hyperthyroidism.

The rearrangement uses TRBV20-1 and TRBJ2-7; 10 positions agree with TRBD2. The ends lost 5 bases at V and 0 bases at J; junction bases unmatched: 4. CDR3 length: 14 residues. The germline V gene encodes CDR1 DFQATT and CDR2 SNEGSKA (reference sequence). The CDR3 DNA sequence: TGCAGTGCTGATACTAGCGGGATCTCCTACGAGCAGTACTTC. This translates into CSADTSGISYEQYF.

In this sample, this clonotype turned up a few times. The rearrangement uses TRBV7-2 and TRBJ1-2; TRBD1 matches at 10 bases. The CDR3 sequence is 17 residues long. The trim removed 5 bases at V and 4 bases at J, leaving 13 bases unmatched. The germline gives CDR1 SGHTA, CDR2 FQGNSA. CDR3 amino acids: CASSPGQGVLPLYGYTF. The CDR3 region has the DNA TGTGCCAGCAGCCCAGGACAGGGGGTCCTACCGCTCTATGGCTACACCTTC. Full variable domain (rest looked up from reference TRBV7-2 and TRBJ1-2): GAGVSQSPSNKVTEKGKDVELRCDPISGHTALYWYRQSLGQGLEFLIYFQGNSAPDKSGLPSDRFSAERTGGSVSTLTIQRTQQEDSAVYLCASSPGQGVLPLYGYTFGSGTRLTVV.

This clonotype occurred many times. The DNA of the CDR3 is TGTGCCAGCAGCATACACGGGGGGCAAGAGACCCAGTACTTC. Translating gives CASSIHGGQETQYF. The chain couples TRBV7-9 to TRBJ2-5; 7 bases fit TRBD2. CDR3 size: 14 residues. V was pared by 5 bases and J by 2 bases, with 5 bases of the junction left unmatched. CDR1 and CDR2 from the germline V gene are SEHNR and FQNEAQ (reference sequence).

In its sample, this clonotype was seen many times. V usage is TRBV10-3 and J usage is TRBJ1-2; D not resolved. Germline CDR1 and CDR2: ENHRY and SYGVKD. Deletions cut 8 bases from V and 1 base from J, with 14 bases between. The length of the CDR3 is 14 residues. This chain's CDR3 is CAIQGRRLNYGYTF. In DNA, the CDR3 is TGTGCCATCCAAGGGCGCCGCCTTAACTATGGCTACACCTTC.

The genes are TRBV10-1 and TRBJ2-5, with D unclear. Trimming pared 2 bases from V and 4 bases from J, leaving 14 bases between. The germline gives CDR1 WNHNN, CDR2 SYGVQD (reference sequence). The CDR3 contains 15 residues. The CDR3: CASSERLGSRETQYF. DNA for the CDR3: TGCGCCAGCAGTGAGAGATTGGGAAGCCGAGAGACCCAGTACTTC.

A single count supports this clonotype. V is TRBV24-1 and J is TRBJ2-2, with TRBD1 matching 7 bases. CDR3 size: 15 residues. Trimming took 12 bases from V and 4 from J; bases not matched to a gene: 13. The germline gives CDR1 KGHDR, CDR2 SFDVKD. In nucleotides, the CDR3 is TGTGCCCCGAGGGGCGACAGGGTCGGCACCGGGGAGCTGTTTTTT. Its protein is CAPRGDRVGTGELFF.

The V call is TRBV7-2, the J call TRBJ2-2; no reliable D call. CDR3 length: 14 residues. Germline V gene sequence: CDR1 SGHTA, CDR2 FQGNSA. V lost 5 bases to trimming and J lost 4 bases, with 11 bases between them. CDR3 loop: CASSPSASTGELFF. Here the CDR3 DNA reads TGTGCCAGCAGCCCCTCAGCCTCCACCGGGGAGCTGTTTTTT.

This clonotype was seen once. CDR3 region: CAISTGYTEAFF. CDR3 sequence (DNA): TGTGCCATCAGTACAGGATACACTGAAGCTTTCTTT. The chain recombines TRBV10-3 with TRBJ1-1, with D perhaps matching TRBD1 (5 bases). CDR3 size: 12 residues. Germline V gene lookup returns CDR1 ENHRY and CDR2 SYGVKD. V was shortened by 5 bases and J by 3 bases, with 7 bases between the two germline ends.

This clonotype appeared many times. This chain joins TRBV7-3 and TRBJ2-2, with D uncertain. Trimming took off 4 bases at V and 4 bases at J, with 7 bases between the two ends. Germline V gives CDR1 SGHTA, CDR2 FQGTGA. CDR3 length: 13 residues. CDR3 sequence (DNA): TGTGCCAGCAGCTCGGGCAGCACCGGGGAGCTGTTTTTT. Amino acid sequence: CASSSGSTGELFF.

This chain links TRBV9 with TRBJ1-4; no clear D gene. Germline CDR1 reads SGDLS; CDR2 reads YYNGEE. Between the trimmed V and J ends, which lost 6 bases and 4 bases, there was a span of 31 bases. The CDR3 runs 20 residues. CDR3: CASTRRPGGSNTGINEKLFF. The CDR3 DNA sequence: TGTGCCAGCACCAGAAGGCCGGGAGGCTCAAACACCGGGATTAATGAAAAACTGTTTTTT.

This clonotype was seen at least ten times. The chain joins TRBV29-1 to TRBJ2-5; D possibly corresponds to TRBD2 (6 bases). Trimming left V 0 bases short and J 4 bases short, with 18 bases between. Looked up from germline, CDR1 is SQVTM and CDR2 is ANQGSEA. CDR3 length: 16 amino acids. The CDR3 spells CSVEETSQRVRETQYF. In nucleotides, the CDR3 is TGCAGCGTTGAAGAAACTTCTCAGCGGGTTCGAGAGACCCAGTACTTC.

The chain combines TRBV12-3 or TRBV12-4 with TRBJ2-5, with 10 bases aligning to TRBD2. The CDR3 is 15 amino acids. The trim removed 6 bases at V and 3 bases at J, leaving 7 bases unmatched. In DNA, the CDR3 is TGTGCCAGCAGCCGCCCTACTAGCGGGGAAGAGACCCAGTACTTC. Encoded protein: CASSRPTSGEETQYF.

V usage is TRBV10-2 and J usage is TRBJ2-5; 7 bases match TRBD1. CDR1 and CDR2 (germline): WSHSY, SAAADI. V shed 4 bases, J shed 9 bases, and the junction held 14 bases outside the gene matches. CDR3 length: 15 residues. The CDR3 bases are TGCGCCAGCAGTGGGACAGGAGTTAGCAATCAGCCCCAGTACTTC. Its translation is CASSGTGVSNQPQYF.

To note about this clonotype: The junction departs from the called germline gene at one end, perhaps through a read error. The chain recombines TRBV2 with TRBJ2-7; TRBD2 is a possible D gene (7 bases). CDR3 length: 14 amino acids. Germline CDR1 and CDR2: SNHLY and FYNNEI. CDR3 protein: CAGSLGGGGYEQYF. In nucleotides, the CDR3 is TGTGCCGGCAGTTTAGGGGGAGGGGGATACGAGCAGTACTTC.

The chain couples TRBV9 to TRBJ1-3; no definite D call. V was clipped by 3 bases and J by 2 bases, with 15 bases between them. The CDR3 has 16 residues. CDR1 and CDR2 (germline): SGDLS, YYNGEE. The CDR3 DNA reads as TGTGCCAGCAGCGCCCGCCGAGGGTCCCCTGGAAACACCATATATTTT. Amino acid sequence: CASSARRGSPGNTIYF.

This clonotype came up many times. V usage is TRBV19 and J usage is TRBJ1-6; the match to TRBD1 covers 11 bases. Germline V gene data show CDR1 as LNHDA and CDR2 as SQIVND (reference sequence). This CDR3 has 14 residues. J was trimmed by 8 bases and V by 5 bases; bases with no gene match: 2. Here the CDR3 reads CASSSGQGDSPLHF. CDR3 nucleotide sequence: TGTGCCAGTAGTTCGGGACAGGGGGATTCACCCCTCCACTTT.

The rearrangement links TRBV7-9 to TRBJ2-5; the D gene is possibly TRBD1 (6 bases). Germline V gene lookup returns CDR1 SEHNR and CDR2 FQNEAQ (reference sequence). The CDR3 contains 13 residues. Trimming took 8 bases from V and 5 from J, leaving 15 bases between them. The CDR3 reads CASGLGDTETQYF. In DNA form, the CDR3 reads TGTGCCAGCGGCCTTGGGGACACGGAGACCCAGTACTTC.

This clonotype was counted between two and nine times. V is TRBV20-1 and J is TRBJ2-2; 7 bases are shared with TRBD1. The CDR3 loop spans 14 amino acids. Per the germline V gene, CDR1 is DFQATT and CDR2 is SNEGSKA (reference sequence). The J segment lost 5 bases and the V segment lost 6 bases, leaving 9 bases of the junction unmatched. This CDR3 is CSATRGFETGELFF. The DNA for the CDR3 is TGCAGTGCCACCAGGGGGTTCGAGACCGGGGAGCTGTTTTTT.

The chain joins TRBV7-2 to TRBJ1-4; 10 bases agree with TRBD1. With V trimmed by 4 bases and J by 5 bases, 7 bases remained unmatched. There are 16 residues in the CDR3. CDR1 SGHTA and CDR2 FQGNSA come from the germline V gene. CDR3: CASSSGQGIGNEKLFF. In DNA, the CDR3 is TGTGCCAGCAGCTCGGGACAGGGGATCGGGAATGAAAAACTGTTTTTT.

With regard to this clonotype: A much larger clone lies one base from this, so it may be a read error. The chain has TRBV19 and TRBJ1-2, with TRBD1 matching 8 bases. V was pared by 7 bases and J by 5 bases, with 6 bases of the junction left unmatched. Germline V lookup: CDR1 LNHDA, CDR2 SQIVND (reference sequence). The CDR3 runs 13 residues. Here the CDR3 DNA reads TGTGCCAGTACAGGGGGCGCGTATTATGGCTACACCTTC. This gives the protein CASTGGAYYGYTF.

V usage is TRBV10-2 and J usage is TRBJ1-5; D unclear. CDR3 size: 14 residues. The germline V gene has CDR1 WSHSY and CDR2 SAAADI. The V end was cut by 2 bases, the J end by 6 bases, with 11 bases between. The CDR3 DNA is TGCGCCAGCAGTGAGGGCCGAAGGGTTCAGCCCCAGCATTTT. Translating gives CASSEGRRVQPQHF.

This clonotype was seen a few times. The chain recombines TRBV7-2 with TRBJ2-5, with D tentatively TRBD1 or TRBD2 (5 bases each). With 5 bases removed from V and 4 bases from J, the gap between germline ends came to 23 bases. This CDR3 has 17 amino acids. The germline V gene has CDR1 SGHTA and CDR2 FQGNSA. The CDR3 DNA reads as TGTGCCAGCAGCCCCTCCGTGGCGGACTTTGGGGGAGAGACCCAGTACTTC. Protein sequence: CASSPSVADFGGETQYF.

This rearrangement joins TRBV15 to TRBJ2-7; D is ambiguous. This CDR3 is built from 13 residues. Germline V gene lookup returns CDR1 LNHNV and CDR2 YYDKDF (reference sequence). V lost 8 bases, J lost 7 bases, and 18 bases lay in between. The CDR3 region has the DNA TGTGCCACCGGTAGCCGGCGCAACAATGAGCAGTACTTC. This codes for CATGSRRNNEQYF.

As for this clonotype: It may be a read error: a sequence one base away is much more abundant. The V and J genes are TRBV15 and TRBJ1-1; no definite D call. Germline CDR1 is LNHNV and CDR2 is YYDKDF (reference sequence). The V end lost 4 bases, the J end lost 0 bases, and 9 bases lay between the germline ends. CDR3 length: 14 amino acids. Here the CDR3 reads CATSIAPMNTEAFF. CDR3 coding DNA: TGTGCCACCAGCATAGCACCGATGAACACTGAAGCTTTCTTT.

The CDR3 loop is CASSVGGGDEAQYF. The DNA of the CDR3 is TGTGCCAGCAGCGTGGGCGGGGGGGACGAGGCCCAGTACTTC. The V gene is TRBV9, the J gene TRBJ2-5; 9 bases line up with TRBD2. This CDR3 is built from 14 residues. Germline V gene data show CDR1 as SGDLS and CDR2 as YYNGEE. V lost 2 bases to trimming and J lost 9 bases; unmatched junction nucleotides: 8.